Presented here are 9 T cell receptor beta chains from one specimen sequenced in a study of control samples from healthy donors and cancer patients. Here immunoSEQ multiplex PCR was the method, and the copy in TCRdb shows in-frame clones only, minus some. The table records 150,000 to 200,000 clones, 90% of them present only once. Material for sequencing was blood. These receptors all come from a woman aged 45-60 years in good health.

In regard to this clone: The sample contains more than one DNA sequence encoding this CDR3. V is TRBV5-1 and J is TRBJ2-5; possibly TRBD1 for D (5 bases). The CDR3 has 13 residues. Trimming pared 0 bases from V and 5 bases from J, leaving 8 bases between. CDR1 and CDR2 (germline): SGHRS, YFSETQ. The CDR3: CASSLGGAETQYF. CDR3 bases: TGCGCCAGCAGCTTGGGTGGGGCGGAGACCCAGTACTTC.

The V call is TRBV5-6, the J call TRBJ1-1; D might be TRBD1 (5 bases). Germline values: CDR1 SGHDT, CDR2 YYEEEE. The CDR3 sequence is 14 residues long. V shed 5 bases and J shed 0 bases, with 11 bases lying between them. CDR3 sequence (DNA): TGTGCCAGCAGACGGACGGGGCTGAACACTGAAGCTTTCTTT. Translated, it gives CASRRTGLNTEAFF.

This clone appeared once. The V and J genes are TRBV11-2 and TRBJ2-7, with 9 bases that match TRBD1. CDR3 length: 14 amino acids. J was trimmed by 3 bases and V by 5 bases; bases with no gene match: 5. The germline V gene has CDR1 SGHAT and CDR2 FQNNGV. CDR3 in amino acids: CASSTGTGLYEQYF. The CDR3 coding sequence is TGTGCCAGCAGCACCGGGACAGGGCTCTACGAGCAGTACTTC. Full variable domain (missing parts from reference TRBV11-2 and TRBJ2-7): EAGVAQSPRYKIIEKRQSVAFWCNPISGHATLYWYQQILGQGPKLLIQFQNNGVVDDSQLPKDRFSAERLKGVDSTLKIQPAKLEDSAVYLCASSTGTGLYEQYFGPGTRLTVT.

The chain combines TRBV4-2 with TRBJ2-1; 10 positions agree with TRBD2. CDR1 is LGHNA and CDR2 is YNFKEQ in the germline V gene. Germline trimming cut 2 bases from V and 7 bases from J; bases unmatched to any gene: 11. The CDR3 runs to 17 residues. DNA of the CDR3: TGTGCCAGCAGCCAACTAGGAAGCGGGGGGGCCCATAATGAGCAGTTCTTC. The encoded protein is CASSQLGSGGAHNEQFF.

In nucleotides, the CDR3 is TGTGCCAGCAGTGAGGCCCACGGCAATCAGCCCCAGCATTTT. Translating it yields CASSEAHGNQPQHF. The V and J genes are TRBV6-4 and TRBJ1-5, with D uncertain. The CDR3 spans 14 residues. Germline-derived CDR1 and CDR2 are MRHNA and SNTAGT. V lost 3 bases and J lost 2, with 8 bases in between.

The V and J genes are TRBV11-2 and TRBJ1-1, with a tentative D call TRBD1 (5 bases). Trimming removed 0 bases at V and 11 bases at J, with 13 bases between. This CDR3 has 13 residues. Per the germline V gene, CDR1 is SGHAT and CDR2 is FQNNGV. This CDR3 reads CASSLDPGRDAFF. The CDR3 nucleotides are TGTGCCAGCAGCTTAGACCCAGGGAGGGACGCTTTCTTT.

The chain employs TRBV7-2 and TRBJ1-4; 8 nucleotides agree with TRBD1. Germline values: CDR1 SGHTA, CDR2 FQGNSA. The CDR3 runs 19 residues. The V gene end was trimmed by 5 bases and the J gene end by 0 bases; junction bases not matched to a gene: 14. The CDR3 spells CASSPRRDRNIATNEKLFF. The CDR3 DNA reads TGTGCCAGCAGCCCCCGCCGGGACAGGAACATTGCAACTAATGAAAAACTGTTTTTT.

CDR3 DNA: TGTGCCAGCAGTTCCTCGGTGAACACTGAAGCTTTCTTT. Amino acids: CASSSSVNTEAFF. This chain joins TRBV6-5 and TRBJ1-1; D remains unclear. Germline CDR1 reads MNHEY; CDR2 reads SVGAGI. CDR3 length equals 13 residues. V gave up 4 bases and J gave up 0 bases, with 6 bases separating them.

This sequence joins TRBV28 and TRBJ1-1; TRBD1 might be the D (5 bases). The germline gives CDR1 MDHEN, CDR2 SYDVKM. Trimming stripped 2 bases from V and 2 bases from J, with 15 bases between. CDR3 length: 16 amino acids. CDR3 in DNA: TGTGCCAGCAGTTTAGATGGGGCAGTCGTTAACACTGAAGCTTTCTTT. This codes for CASSLDGAVVNTEAFF. Supplemented by reference TRBV28 and TRBJ1-1, the full variable domain reads DVKVTQSSRYLVKRTGEKVFLECVQDMDHENMFWYRQDPGLGLRLIYFSYDVKMKEKGDIPEGYSVSREKKERFSLILESASTNQTSMYLCASSLDGAVVNTEAFFGQGTRLTVV.